This TCR beta chain appears in the sequencing data of a study of cytomegalovirus exposure and HLA in healthy donors. The PCR was carried out with 60 Vbeta primers and 13 Jbeta primers. TCRdb keeps only in-frame clones here, not all; method: immunoSEQ multiplex PCR. The data show around 270,000 clones, roughly 80% seen once. CDR1 MNHEY and CDR2 SMNVEV come from the germline V gene (reference sequence). V shed 3 bases, J shed 0 bases, and the junction held 5 bases outside the gene matches. The CDR3 consists of 15 residues. The sample comprised PBMCs. The chain couples TRBV27 to TRBJ2-7; TRBD2 aligns across 7 bases. This receptor was obtained from a girl aged 2 to 10 in good health and CMV-seronegative. The CDR3, as DNA: TGTGCCAGCAGTTTTGCCAGCGGGAACTCCTACGAGCAGTACTTC. This gives the protein CASSFASGNSYEQYF.